This TCR beta chain was profiled in a study of blood T cell repertoires in COVID-19. Across the study: Donors in the United States, Italy and Spain gave samples during acute or convalescent COVID-19. Sources were T cells, B-cell-depleted T cells, or PBMCs; the material itself was cDNA or gDNA.

V was clipped by 2 bases and J by 0 bases, with 7 bases between them. Germline loops: CDR1 SGHDN, CDR2 FVKESK. The CDR3 runs to 14 residues. Authors' methods: Quantification of nucleated cells was approximated via reference gene primer amplification. Clones were sequenced by immunoSEQ multiplex PCR, and TCRdb holds only the in-frame ones, with some missing. V and J calls and clone size are those listed in that table; D and trimming were worked out from the DNA. This table holds roughly 290,000 clones, approximately 86% found once. The TCR originated in a woman in her 30s who had recovered from COVID-19. Sequencing was carried out using peripheral blood. The rearrangement uses TRBV14 and TRBJ1-1; D uncertain. The CDR3 here is CASSQPSVNTEAFF. In DNA form, the CDR3 reads TGTGCCAGCAGCCAACCCTCAGTGAACACTGAAGCTTTCTTT.